One and the same sample provided the 3 T cell receptor beta chains below, sequenced in a study of beta chain features in type 1 diabetes. Reverse transcribing all isolated RNA meant expressed TCRB transcripts were sequenced. This table comes from immunoSEQ multiplex PCR, and its TCRdb copy is limited to in-frame clones, with some not included. The sample holds around 160,000 clones, under 60% seen once. The sample consisted of Tregs from blood. The receptors shown here come from a young man in good health.

This chain uses TRBV9 with TRBJ2-1; D possibly corresponds to TRBD1 (6 bases). Germline-derived CDR1 and CDR2 are SGDLS and YYNGEE. The CDR3 contains 12 residues. V was pared by 3 bases and J by 9 bases, with 10 bases between. This CDR3 reads CASSATRGEQFF. In DNA form, the CDR3 reads TGTGCCAGCAGCGCAACCAGGGGTGAGCAGTTCTTC.

The chain combines TRBV28 with TRBJ2-5; no firm D call. The assigned J gene may be wrong: the sequence end matches TRBJ2-7 better. Per the germline V gene, CDR1 is MDHEN and CDR2 is SYDVKM. This CDR3 is built from 14 residues. The CDR3: CASIAVNSLYEQYF. For the CDR3, the DNA is TGTGCCAGCATCGCCGTCAACAGCCTCTACGAGCAGTACTTC.

The rearrangement joins TRBV5-1 to TRBJ2-3, with TRBD2 matching 9 bases. J lost 3 bases, V lost 2 bases, and 7 bases had no gene match. CDR3 length equals 16 residues. Looked up from germline, CDR1 is SGHRS and CDR2 is YFSETQ. CDR3 residues: CASSFLSGSGTDTQYF. CDR3 nucleotides: TGCGCCAGCAGCTTCCTTAGCGGGAGTGGAACAGATACGCAGTATTTT.